This passage covers 18 T cell receptor beta chains from one sample sequenced in a study of blood T cell repertoires in COVID-19. Sequenced by immunoSEQ multiplex PCR; TCRdb stores in-frame clones only, minus some. The data show about 97,000 clones, over 70% seen once. The sample taken for sequencing was peripheral blood. Receptors were obtained from a man between 60 and 75 years old with acute or convalescent COVID-19.

About this clone itself: A junction boundary mismatches the germline segment, possibly from a read error. V is TRBV7-2 and J is TRBJ1-1; D is undetermined. The CDR3 sequence is 15 residues long. Germline CDR1 SGHTA, CDR2 FQGNSA. The CDR3 loop is CASSLGLAKNAEAFF. The CDR3 DNA sequence: TGTGCCAGCAGCTTAGGTTTGGCCAAGAACGCTGAAGCTTTCTTT.

The V and J genes are TRBV6-5 and TRBJ1-1; the D is unclear. Germline CDR1 reads MNHEY; CDR2 reads SVGAGI. With 4 bases removed from V and 0 bases from J, the gap between germline ends came to 12 bases. This CDR3 comprises 15 residues. DNA for the CDR3: TGTGCCAGCAGTTCAAAAACCACTTTGAACACTGAAGCTTTCTTT. As protein: CASSSKTTLNTEAFF.

This sequence joins TRBV5-1 and TRBJ2-3, with D possibly being TRBD1 (5 bases). CDR1 and CDR2 from the germline V gene are SGHRS and YFSETQ. Trimming took off 0 bases at V and 0 bases at J, with 11 bases between the two ends. The CDR3 loop spans 16 amino acids. CDR3 amino acids: CASSLEQGPSTDTQYF. The CDR3 DNA is TGCGCCAGCAGCTTGGAGCAGGGTCCTAGCACAGATACGCAGTATTTT.

This chain links TRBV5-3 with TRBJ2-7; TRBD1 aligns across 7 bases. TRBV5-3 has ORF status, its function being uncertain. The CDR3 contains 19 residues. V trimming: 1 base; J trimming: 2 bases; junction bases outside the gene matches: 18. The CDR3: CARSLRATGHFDLTYEQYF. The CDR3 DNA follows: TGTGCCAGAAGCTTGCGGGCGACAGGGCATTTTGATCTCACCTACGAGCAGTACTTC.

This clone turned up a few times. This rearrangement joins TRBV11-2 to TRBJ2-3; 10 positions agree with TRBD2. This CDR3 comprises 19 residues. Germline V lookup: CDR1 SGHAT, CDR2 FQNNGV. Trimming cost V 5 bases and J 5 bases; bases outside gene matches: 19. The chain's CDR3 is CASSREAGPGLAFRDTQYF. CDR3 sequence (DNA): TGTGCCAGCAGCCGAGAGGCGGGGCCGGGACTAGCGTTCCGAGATACGCAGTATTTT. Supplemented by reference TRBV11-2 and TRBJ2-3, the full variable domain reads EAGVAQSPRYKIIEKRQSVAFWCNPISGHATLYWYQQILGQGPKLLIQFQNNGVVDDSQLPKDRFSAERLKGVDSTLKIQPAKLEDSAVYLCASSREAGPGLAFRDTQYFGPGTRLTVL.

V gene TRBV4-1 combines with J gene TRBJ2-7, with 7 bases identical to TRBD1. CDR1 and CDR2 (germline): MGHRA, YSYEKL. Trimming removed 1 base from V and 3 bases from J; junction bases left unmatched: 3. This CDR3 comprises 14 residues. DNA of the CDR3: TGCGCCAGCAGCCAAGGTGCAGGGGGCTACGAGCAGTACTTC. Its protein is CASSQGAGGYEQYF.

In its sample, this clone was seen a few times. The genes are TRBV27 and TRBJ1-6; 10 bases fit TRBD1. The CDR3 sequence is 15 residues long. CDR1 and CDR2 from the germline V gene are MNHEY and SMNVEV (reference sequence). V lost 5 bases and J lost 7; bases outside the gene matches: 5. This chain's CDR3 is CASSQRDRGNSPLHF. CDR3 in DNA: TGTGCCAGCAGTCAAAGGGACAGGGGAAATTCACCCCTCCACTTT.

This clone was found a few times. The rearrangement uses TRBV21-1 and TRBJ1-5; the table's TRBD1 call for D was not verified on the DNA. TRBV21-1 is deemed a pseudogene. This CDR3 has 8 residues. For the CDR3, the DNA is TGTGCCAGCGTCCACCAGCATTTT. Encoded protein: CASVHQHF.

The genes are TRBV7-2 and TRBJ2-3; 9 bases are shared with TRBD2. Losses at the gene ends were 3 bases for V and 4 bases for J; bases not matched to a gene: 8. Germline lookup yields CDR1 SGHTA and CDR2 FQGNSA. The CDR3 is 16 amino acids. The CDR3 DNA reads TGTGCCAGCAGCTTGCAGCCTAGCGGGATATCAGATACGCAGTATTTT. It specifies CASSLQPSGISDTQYF.

V is TRBV4-1 and J is TRBJ2-7; 9 bases align to TRBD1. The CDR3 loop spans 16 amino acids. V lost 4 bases, J lost 6 bases, and 13 bases stayed unmatched. Germline CDR1 is MGHRA and CDR2 is YSYEKL. The CDR3 is CASSPSPGTGNREQYF. In DNA, the CDR3 is TGCGCCAGCAGCCCTTCGCCGGGGACAGGGAACCGCGAGCAGTACTTC.

The chain links TRBV7-9 to TRBJ2-7; D uncertain. The CDR3 sequence is 14 residues long. The ends were cut back, 1 base at V and 3 bases at J, with 10 bases in the middle. CDR1 and CDR2 from the germline V gene are SEHNR and FQNEAQ (reference sequence). DNA of the CDR3: TGTGCCAGCAGCTTAGTTTCCCTAAACTACGAGCAGTACTTC. Its protein is CASSLVSLNYEQYF.

This CDR3 is CASSTGQAARNYGYTF. CDR3 DNA sequence: TGTGCCAGTAGTACCGGACAGGCCGCAAGAAACTATGGCTACACCTTC. The chain links TRBV19 to TRBJ1-2; 7 positions agree with TRBD1. The CDR3 has 16 residues. The V and J ends lost 4 bases and 2 bases, in that order; junction bases with no gene match: 10. CDR1 LNHDA and CDR2 SQIVND come from the germline V gene (reference sequence).

The rearrangement uses TRBV4-3 and TRBJ2-7; 16 positions agree with TRBD2. The length of the CDR3 is 18 residues. The V segment lost 0 bases and the J segment 2 bases; nucleotides outside the gene matches: 4. Germline CDR1 LGHNA, CDR2 YSLEER. This CDR3 reads CASSQEFGTSGRAYEQYF. CDR3 sequence (DNA): TGCGCCAGCAGCCAAGAATTTGGGACTAGCGGGAGGGCCTACGAGCAGTACTTC.

This clone was recorded a few times. The rearrangement joins TRBV11-2 to TRBJ2-7; 12 nucleotides align to TRBD2. The CDR3 spans 15 residues. The germline V gene encodes CDR1 SGHAT and CDR2 FQNNGV. V lost 4 bases to trimming and J lost 3 bases; unmatched junction nucleotides: 4. The CDR3 loop reads CASSWTSGTHYEQYF. The DNA for the CDR3 is TGTGCCAGCAGCTGGACTAGCGGGACACACTACGAGCAGTACTTC.

V and J are TRBV6-4 and TRBJ2-2; 7 bases agree with TRBD1. CDR1 is MRHNA and CDR2 is SNTAGT in the germline V gene. The ends lost 4 bases at V and 4 bases at J; junction bases unmatched: 3. The CDR3 length is 14 residues. CDR3 nucleotide sequence: TGTGCCAGCAGTGTGAACAGGGGCACCGGGGAGCTGTTTTTT. This sequence encodes CASSVNRGTGELFF.

The chain couples TRBV27 to TRBJ1-1; D might be TRBD1 (5 bases). Looked up from germline, CDR1 is MNHEY and CDR2 is SMNVEV (reference sequence). This CDR3 contains 13 residues. The V end was cut by 2 bases, the J end by 8 bases, with 12 bases between. CDR3 bases: TGTGCCAGCAGTTTAGGGCAGGGTCAGGAAGCTTTCTTT. Residues: CASSLGQGQEAFF.

J is TRBJ1-1 and V is TRBV11-2, with D possibly matching TRBD1 (5 bases). This CDR3 region has 13 residues. Between the trimmed V and J ends, which lost 2 bases and 11 bases, there was a span of 15 bases. Germline V CDR1 and CDR2: SGHAT, FQNNGV. This chain's CDR3 is CASSLKEGLGAFF. CDR3 coding DNA: TGTGCCAGCAGCTTAAAGGAGGGACTCGGGGCTTTCTTT.

This rearrangement joins TRBV24-1 to TRBJ2-3; 8 positions match TRBD2. Germline values: CDR1 KGHDR, CDR2 SFDVKD. CDR3 length equals 15 residues. V dropped 3 bases and J dropped 6; count of bases not matched to a gene: 7. CDR3 in DNA: TGTGCCACCAGTGATCCTGGGACTAGTCCCGATACGCAGTATTTT. This sequence encodes CATSDPGTSPDTQYF.